A single sample gave rise to the 12 T cell receptor beta chains below, sequenced in a study of blood T cell repertoires in COVID-19. Some clones are missing from TCRdb's copy, which holds only in-frame ones; the method was immunoSEQ multiplex PCR. The sample includes about 120,000 clones, about 78% of them seen just once. The sample consisted of peripheral blood. The receptors come from a man in his 70s with acute or convalescent COVID-19.

The J gene is TRBJ1-2, the V gene TRBV3-1 (or the pseudogene TRBV3-2), with 8 bases identical to TRBD1. J gave up 2 bases and V 1 base, and 3 bases lay outside the gene matches. CDR3 size: 15 residues. Germline V lookup: CDR1 LGHDT, CDR2 YNNKEL (reference sequence). CDR3 nucleotide sequence: TGTGCCAGCAGCCAAGCTGGACAGGGAAACTATGGCTACACCTTC. Protein sequence: CASSQAGQGNYGYTF.

This clone was detected once. The rearrangement uses TRBV11-2 and TRBJ2-7; TRBD1 agrees at 10 bases. Unmatched junction bases numbered 7, after V lost 2 bases and J lost 6 bases. Per germline, CDR1 SGHAT and CDR2 FQNNGV. CDR3 length equals 15 residues. CDR3 region: CASSLSWDRGSEQYF. The CDR3 bases are TGTGCCAGCAGCTTATCCTGGGACAGGGGTTCCGAGCAGTACTTC.

Only one count was recorded for this clone. CDR3 protein: CASSGGTGRSGANVLTF. The CDR3, as DNA: TGCGCCAGCAGCGGGGGGACAGGGAGGTCTGGGGCCAACGTCCTGACTTTC. V usage is TRBV5-1 and J usage is TRBJ2-6, with 9 bases aligning to TRBD1. Per germline, CDR1 SGHRS and CDR2 YFSETQ. V gave up 4 bases and J gave up 1 base; unmatched junction bases: 6. The CDR3 extends over 17 amino acids.

The chain joins TRBV7-2 to TRBJ1-5; D might be TRBD1 (5 bases). CDR1 is SGHTA and CDR2 is FQGNSA in the germline V gene. The CDR3 spans 17 residues. V lost 4 bases and J 4 bases, leaving 20 bases between the germline ends. In nucleotides, the CDR3 is TGTGCCAGCAGCTCCAGGGCGTCCTCGACTCTAAATCAGCCCCAGCATTTT. Residues: CASSSRASSTLNQPQHF.

The V call is TRBV4-2, the J call TRBJ2-7; TRBD1 agrees at 9 bases. CDR3 size: 14 residues. Germline V gene data show CDR1 as LGHNA and CDR2 as YNFKEQ. V shed 8 bases, J shed 2 bases, and the junction held 7 bases outside the gene matches. CDR3 residues: CASRPGQGPYEQYF. CDR3 DNA sequence: TGTGCCAGCCGGCCGGGACAGGGTCCCTACGAGCAGTACTTC.

The chain joins TRBV7-2 to TRBJ2-3; maybe TRBD1 (5 bases). In germline, CDR1 is SGHTA, CDR2 FQGNSA. V lost 5 bases, J lost 3 bases, and 9 bases lay in between. This CDR3 has 13 residues. In DNA, the CDR3 is TGTGCCAGCAGCACAGACAGAACAGATACGCAGTATTTT. This sequence encodes CASSTDRTDTQYF.

The chain uses TRBV19 and TRBJ2-7, with D perhaps TRBD1 (5 bases). Germline assignment: CDR1 LNHDA and CDR2 SQIVND (reference sequence). V shed 7 bases and J shed 4 bases, with 17 bases lying between them. The CDR3 totals 14 residues. CDR3 DNA: TGTGCCAGTAAACAGGACCCAAAGAAGTACGAGCAGTACTTC. Translating it yields CASKQDPKKYEQYF.

The rearrangement joins TRBV29-1 to TRBJ2-3; D is unclear. V lost 3 bases and J lost 4, with 8 bases in between. Germline V gives CDR1 SQVTM, CDR2 ANQGSEA. The CDR3 is 12 amino acids. CDR3 sequence reads: CSVEARADTQYF. In DNA form, the CDR3 reads TGCAGCGTTGAGGCTAGAGCAGATACGCAGTATTTT.

The chain recombines TRBV4-3 with TRBJ1-6; 10 positions match TRBD1. Losses at the gene ends were 1 base for V and 7 bases for J; bases not matched to a gene: 4. The length of the CDR3 is 16 residues. The V gene's germline CDR1 is LGHNA and CDR2 YSLEER. The CDR3 coding sequence is TGCGCCAGCAGCCAAGGGGGACAGGGGAGGAATTCACCCCTCCACTTT. This sequence encodes CASSQGGQGRNSPLHF.

The chain recombines TRBV5-8 with TRBJ1-3; weak D call: TRBD1 (6 bases). This CDR3 region has 15 residues. Germline assignment: CDR1 SGHTS and CDR2 YDEGEE. V gave up 4 bases and J gave up 0 bases, with 11 bases separating them. CDR3 region: CASSDGQLSGNTIYF. The CDR3 region has the DNA TGTGCCAGCAGCGACGGACAGCTCTCTGGAAACACCATATATTTT.

The chain employs TRBV9 and TRBJ2-1; weak D call: TRBD2 (5 bases). From germline, CDR1 is SGDLS and CDR2 YYNGEE. The ends were cut back, 0 bases at V and 3 bases at J, with 10 bases in the middle. The CDR3 is made up of 15 amino acids. The DNA for the CDR3 is TGTGCCAGCAGCGTAGCTGAGGGCAGCTACAATGAGCAGTTCTTC. Its translation is CASSVAEGSYNEQFF.

This clone has more than one count but fewer than ten. This chain links TRBV10-3 with TRBJ1-4; 10 bases agree with TRBD1. The CDR3 totals 17 residues. V trimming: 3 bases; J trimming: 8 bases; junction bases outside the gene matches: 12. In germline, CDR1 is ENHRY, CDR2 SYGVKD. CDR3 amino acids: CAISDIRDRGMREKLFF. The CDR3 DNA reads TGTGCCATCAGTGACATCCGGGACAGGGGAATGAGAGAAAAACTGTTTTTT.